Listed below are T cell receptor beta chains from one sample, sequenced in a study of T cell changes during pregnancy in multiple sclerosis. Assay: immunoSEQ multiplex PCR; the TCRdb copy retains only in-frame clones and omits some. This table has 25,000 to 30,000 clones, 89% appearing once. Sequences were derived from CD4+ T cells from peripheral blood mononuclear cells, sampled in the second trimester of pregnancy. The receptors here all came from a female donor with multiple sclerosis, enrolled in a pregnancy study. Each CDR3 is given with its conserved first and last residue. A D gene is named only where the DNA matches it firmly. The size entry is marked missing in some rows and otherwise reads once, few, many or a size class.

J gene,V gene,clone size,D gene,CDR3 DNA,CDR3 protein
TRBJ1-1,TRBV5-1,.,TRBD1,TGCGCCAGCAGCATTCAAGGGGGGACAGGGGACACTGAAGCTTTCTTT,CASSIQGGTGDTEAFF
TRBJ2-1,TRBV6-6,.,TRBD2,TGTGCCAGCAGTTACTCGACTAGCGGGAATGAGCAGTTCTTC,CASSYSTSGNEQFF
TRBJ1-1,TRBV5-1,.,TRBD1,TGCGCCAGCAGCACAGGGGGCGTGTGGAGCACTGAAGCTTTCTTT,CASSTGGVWSTEAFF
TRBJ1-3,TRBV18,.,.,TGTGCCAGCTCACCACCGGGGCCCCGCACCATATATTTT,CASSPPGPRTIYF
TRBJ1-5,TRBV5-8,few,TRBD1,TGTGCCAGCAGCATACTACAGGGGGCAGGCAATCAGCCCCAGCATTTT,CASSILQGAGNQPQHF
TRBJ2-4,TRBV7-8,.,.,TGTGCCAGCAGCCAAAGGATATGGCAGGCCGAAAACATTCAGTACTTC,CASSQRIWQAENIQYF
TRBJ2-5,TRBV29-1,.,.,TGCAGCGTTATCGGGGCGGGATCCCAAGAGACCCAGTACTTC,CSVIGAGSQETQYF
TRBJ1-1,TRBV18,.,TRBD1,TGTGCCAGCTCAACCCCAGGGGGCAGGGGGAACACTGAAGCTTTCTTT,CASSTPGGRGNTEAFF
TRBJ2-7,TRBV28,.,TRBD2,TGTGCCAGCAGTTTCTCCTTGACTAGCGGGGTCGAGCAGTACTTC,CASSFSLTSGVEQYF
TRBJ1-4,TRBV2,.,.,TGTGCCAGCAGGGCAGACAGGCCTTTAAGGGAAAAACTGTTTTTT,CASRADRPLREKLFF
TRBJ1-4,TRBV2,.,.,TGTGCCAGCAGTCCCCGCCCGGGAGATGAAAAACTGTTTTTT,CASSPRPGDEKLFF
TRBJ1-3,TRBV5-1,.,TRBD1,TGCGCCAGCAGCTTCGGAGGACAGGGAGGTTCCTCTGGAAACACCATATATTTT,CASSFGGQGGSSGNTIYF
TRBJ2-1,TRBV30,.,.,TGTGCCTGGAGTCGATGGGGGGGGCCGGGTGAGCAGTTCTTC,CAWSRWGGPGEQFF
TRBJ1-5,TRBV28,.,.,TGTGCCAGCAGTGCCGGGACACTTAGCAATCAGCCCCAGCATTTT,CASSAGTLSNQPQHF
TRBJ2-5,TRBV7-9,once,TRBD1,TGTGCCAGCAGCTTCAGCCGTACAGGGGAAGAGACCCAGTACTTC,CASSFSRTGEETQYF
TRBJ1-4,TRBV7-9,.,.,TGTGCCAGCAGCTTATTTTCAGGGGATGAAAAACTGTTTTTT,CASSLFSGDEKLFF
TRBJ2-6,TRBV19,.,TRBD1,TGTGCCAGTAGTCCGGGACAGATGATCTCTGGGGCCAACGTCCTGACTTTC,CASSPGQMISGANVLTF
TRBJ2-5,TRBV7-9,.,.,TGTGCCAGCAGCGCCGCGGGCGGCCCACAAGAGACCCAGTACTTC,CASSAAGGPQETQYF
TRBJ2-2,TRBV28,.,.,TGTGCCAGCAGTTTTTTTCTTACTTGGGGGCGTACCAGCGGGGAGCTGTTTTTT,CASSFFLTWGRTSGELFF
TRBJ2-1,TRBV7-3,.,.,TGTGCCAGCAGCTTAAGAGAGGGAGAGCAGTTCTTC,CASSLREGEQFF
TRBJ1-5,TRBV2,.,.,TGTGCCAGCAGCAATACAGGGAACTATCAGCCCCAGCATTTT,CASSNTGNYQPQHF
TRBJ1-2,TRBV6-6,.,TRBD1,TGTGCCAGCAAATCGGACAGGGTCCTCTTTAACTATGGCTACACCTTC,CASKSDRVLFNYGYTF
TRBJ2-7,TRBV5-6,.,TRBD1,TGTGCCAGCAGCGTCTTCACGGGACAGGACTCCTACGAGCAGTACTTC,CASSVFTGQDSYEQYF
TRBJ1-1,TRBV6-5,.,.,TGTGCCAGCAGTTACGGCAGGGACACTGAAGCTTTCTTT,CASSYGRDTEAFF
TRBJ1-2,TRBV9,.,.,TGTGCCAGCAGATTGGACAGTGCCGCCGGATTAGCTAACTATGGCTACACCTTC,CASRLDSAAGLANYGYTF
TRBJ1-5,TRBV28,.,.,TGTGCCAGCCGTCCCCCTAGCCGTCGCAGCCTCAATCAGCCCCAGCATTTT,CASRPPSRRSLNQPQHF
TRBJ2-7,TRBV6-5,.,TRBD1,TGTGCCAGCAGTTCCCCCGGGACAGCCTACGAGCAGTACTTC,CASSSPGTAYEQYF
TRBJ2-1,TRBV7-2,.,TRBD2,TGTGCCAGCAGCTTAGCGGCCCAGCGGGAGCGAAATGAGCAGTTCTTC,CASSLAAQRERNEQFF
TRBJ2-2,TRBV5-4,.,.,TGTGCCAGCAGCTTGGGGGGACCGGGACTCAATACCGGGGAGCTGTTTTTT,CASSLGGPGLNTGELFF
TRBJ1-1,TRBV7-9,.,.,TGTGCCAGCAGCGACAACCGCCAAGGGGCGAACACTGAAGCTTTCTTT,CASSDNRQGANTEAFF
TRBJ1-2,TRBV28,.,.,TGTGCCAGCAGTTTCTCCCCGGACACTCTTAACTATGGCTACACCTTC,CASSFSPDTLNYGYTF